The present T cell receptor (beta chain) was sequenced within a study of blood T cell repertoires in COVID-19. About the research overall: Some COVID-19 samples were acute and others convalescent; all came from the United States, Italy and Spain.

V lost 2 bases, J lost 11 bases, and 10 bases stayed unmatched. The CDR3 is 14 residues long. Germline lookup yields CDR1 SGHTA and CDR2 FQGTGA. In the source study's methods: Estimated nucleated cell counts came from reference gene primer amplification. Sequencing was performed with immunoSEQ multiplex PCR; in TCRdb, only in-frame clones are kept and a portion is missing. V and J calls and clone size are copied from that table; D and trimming were computed from the DNA. The sample lists approximately 230,000 clones, approximately 86% occurring once. This clone has a single count. Sequencing used PBMCs or T cells enriched from blood (not recorded which). The rearrangement links TRBV7-3 to TRBJ2-3; 7 positions agree with TRBD1. The TCR was taken from a woman in her fifties or sixties with acute COVID-19. This chain's CDR3 is CASSLLNSGTEQYF. CDR3 DNA sequence: TGTGCCAGCAGCTTATTGAACTCCGGGACAGAGCAGTATTTT.